The present T cell receptor (beta chain) was sequenced within a study of beta chain features in type 1 diabetes. The isolated RNA, all of it, was reverse transcribed, so expressed TCRB transcripts were what got sequenced. Generated by immunoSEQ multiplex PCR, the TCRdb table keeps only in-frame clones and is missing some. Of 200,000 to 250,000 clones in the sample, 13% to 15% were seen once. This clone was observed a few times. What it binds is unknown. Different DNA sequences within this sample yield the same CDR3. Study-wide findings and caveats: In all four CD4+ subsets, TCRB CDR3 length was significantly, moderately reduced in type 1 diabetes. It was possible that PCR favored shorter templates, equally so in patients and controls.

This CDR3 contains 15 residues. The germline CDR1 and CDR2 sequences are SGDLS and YYNGEE. The trim removed 0 bases at V and 2 bases at J, leaving 1 base unmatched. Source material: naive CD4+ T cells from blood. The gene calls are TRBV9 and TRBJ2-2; 7 bases are shared with TRBD2. The receptor was isolated from a woman between 40 and 50 years old in good health. Here the CDR3 DNA reads TGTGCCAGCAGCGTAGGCGGGGGAAACACCGGGGAGCTGTTTTTT. It is translated as CASSVGGGNTGELFF.